This T cell receptor beta chain was sequenced for a study of shared clonotypes between healthy human individuals. The table came from immunoSEQ multiplex PCR; TCRdb's copy has only in-frame clones and leaves some out. The table records about 2 million clones, 85% to 95% of them present only once. Germline values: CDR1 KGHSH, CDR2 LQKENI. The CDR3 is made up of 12 amino acids. V lost 2 bases to trimming and J lost 6 bases, with 8 bases between them. This clone was counted a single time. Sequencing was carried out using naive CD4+ T cells sorted from blood. Subset described: CD45RA+ positively selected. The TCR was taken from a man between 18 and 29 years old in good health. This chain connects TRBV18 to TRBJ2-7; D ambiguous. The CDR3 DNA sequence: TGTGCCAGCTCACCAAATAAGGCCGAGCAGTACTTC. Translated: CASSPNKAEQYF.